Sequencing of this T cell receptor (beta chain) was carried out in a study of long-term antiretroviral therapy in people with HIV. Study results and caveats: Clones that had undergone expansion before ART dominated the repertoire at all time points.

On this clone itself: The antigen is not known.

The V end was cut by 2 bases, the J end by 9 bases, with 8 bases between. Germline values: CDR1 GTSNPN, CDR2 SVGIG (reference sequence). The CDR3 has 12 amino acids. The assay, immunoSEQ v3.0, was run at survey level. TCRdb's table, derived via immunoSEQ multiplex PCR, lists solely in-frame clones and lacks some. The repertoire holds just over 35,000 clones, with 90% to 95% as singletons. The sample consisted of unsorted PBMCs, taken 4.1 years after starting antiretroviral therapy. The chain joins TRBV30 to TRBJ1-6; D is possibly TRBD1 (5 bases). The sequence was obtained from a woman between 50 and 59 years old with HIV. The CDR3 coding sequence is TGTGCCTGGAGTTTGGGACGTTCACCCCTCCACTTT. Translating it yields CAWSLGRSPLHF.